The clone carrying this T cell receptor (beta chain) was seen only a few times. The antigen remains unidentified. These data originate in a study of T cell repertoires in cytomegalovirus infection. Study-level information: Public TCR beta signatures provided an indication of both CMV infection and a matching HLA type. Study-level findings and limits: CMV carriers with the relevant HLA were identified by cumulative public TCR beta family frequency.

The CDR3 runs 15 residues. Looked up from germline, CDR1 is SGHTA and CDR2 is FQGNSA. V dropped 5 bases and J dropped 0 bases, with 12 bases sitting between them. Each CDR3 protein is one row after TCRdb ran MiXCR on the reads. The sample lists roughly 180,000 distinct CDR3 sequences, approximately 18% seen once, with roughly a quarter in the top ten. The sample consisted of CD8+ T cells from PBMCs. This chain links TRBV7-2 with TRBJ2-3, with TRBD1 as a possible D gene (6 bases). This clonotype originated in a human donor in good health (CMV status not recorded). Some clones in this sample may be carry-over from other donors' samples. The CDR3: CASSTRTVSTDTQYF. The CDR3 nucleotides read TGTGCCAGCAGCACCCGGACAGTTAGCACAGATACGCAGTATTTT.